This T cell receptor (beta chain) was sequenced for a study of CD8 T cells in Susac syndrome. Study outcomes and limitations: The study recognized that its TCR sequencing and HLA analysis covered a relatively small number of individuals.

Concerning this clonotype itself: The antigen remains unidentified.

The CDR3 extends over 15 amino acids. The V gene lost 6 bases and the J gene lost 1 base, with 13 bases spanning the gap. Germline CDR1 reads SGHTA; CDR2 reads FQGNSA. Each multiple sclerosis control was a treatment-naive patient with relapsing-remitting disease that was either stable or active. Random hexamers were used to reverse transcribe the RNA input (roughly 0.5 to 1 ug). Amplification of TCR beta CDR3 used immunoSEQ multiplex PCR across 54 Vbeta and 13 Jbeta. One entry per CDR3 protein, called by TCRdb with MiXCR from the immunoSEQ multiplex PCR reads. The data contain under 250,000 distinct CDR3 sequences, roughly 93% of them singletons.

V and J are TRBV7-2 and TRBJ2-1; no definite D call. The source is a human donor with multiple sclerosis. The material sequenced was CD4+ T cells from PBMCs. CDR3 residues: CASRSLSGSYNEQFF. Written as DNA, the CDR3 is TGTGCCAGCAGATCCCTGTCGGGTTCCTACAATGAGCAGTTCTTC.